This T cell receptor (beta chain) is drawn from a study of T cell repertoires in cytomegalovirus infection (dated 2019 in TCRdb). Turning to the overall study: Donor HLA type was relevant to the analysis, as public TCR beta signatures indicated carriage of CMV infection together with the matching HLA type. Broader findings and caveats from the paper: In both this cohort and an independent roughly 400-donor cohort, the cumulative frequency of public TCR beta family members distinguished carriers of CMV infection plus the relevant HLA type. The ex vivo response was dominated by HLA-C-restricted CMV-specific TCR beta clonotypes, and the single most frequent clonotype in two of eight donors was supplied by these HLA-C-restricted clonotypes.

This sample was sequenced with an Illumina HiSeq 1500. TCRdb reprocessed the public reads (quality trimming at Q25 with fastp, clone calling with MiXCR) and kept in-frame beta chains. Rows are unified per CDR3 protein, each entry keeping the most common DNA and genes. The sample records fewer than 400,000 distinct CDR3 sequences, around 18% of which are singletons. The ten largest clones represent around 8.6% of the sample. Notes on this clonotype: The antigen this receptor binds is unknown. Qualities for individual bases were not recorded, and no much larger clone is one base off.

This clonotype was sampled from a human donor in good health (CMV status not recorded). Some clones in this sample may be carry-over from other donors' samples. Sequencing was carried out using PBMCs.

The base sequence is TGCAGCGCTGGGACAGGGGGGCTCTACGAGCAGTACTTC. It translates to CSAGTGGLYEQYF. The chain was built from TRBV29-1 and TRBJ2-7, with 11 middle bases fitting TRBD1. Clipping removes 7 bases from V and 3 bases from J, with 5 as the unmatched junction base count. Inclusive of the bounding cysteine and phenylalanine, the CDR3 is 13 residues long. Kept here is only the CDR3 DNA, which spans 39 bases and is read in frame from base 1. According to the germline V gene, CDR1 reads SQVTM and CDR2 reads ANQGSEA.